This TCR beta chain comes out of a study of blood T cells in healthy people across ages. Germline V gives CDR1 MGHRA, CDR2 YSYEKL. Trimming took 1 base from V and 2 from J; bases not matched to a gene: 5. The CDR3 runs to 15 residues. Study outcomes and limitations: Since the PBMCs were unsorted, naive and antigen-experienced cells could not be conclusively compared. Naive T cell percentage showed a strong correlation with TCR beta diversity.

This clonotype turned up a few times. Antigen: not known. Primed by a sample-barcoded 5' primer and a J-beta primer mix, a second PCR proceeded for roughly 6 to 12 cycles. The template-switch adaptor, which had 12 random nucleotides, put a tag on each cDNA molecule. Researchers report that each sample yielded at least 2.5 million CDR3-containing paired-end reads. TCRdb itself ran the 5' RACE reads through MiXCR, one entry per CDR3 protein. The table has about 320,000 distinct CDR3 sequences, less than 30% seen once. The sequenced material came from blood. The chain recombines TRBV4-1 with TRBJ2-7; TRBD1 matches 7 bases. This clonotype was sampled from a woman in her 70s in good health. CDR3 sequence reads: CASSQADRTPYEQYF. The CDR3 DNA reads as TGCGCCAGCAGCCAAGCGGACAGGACCCCCTACGAGCAGTACTTC.